The 16 T cell receptor beta chains below all came from one sample that was sequenced in a study of human T cells and chemical hapten exposure. The time point denotes: pre-sensitization, week 0. As to treatment: therapeutic diphenylcyclopropenone sensitization with weekly scalp DPC. TCRdb called the RACE reads again in MiXCR, with one record for every CDR3 protein. The table lists about 180,000 distinct CDR3 sequences, around 30% of them singletons, with just under 3% in the top ten. The starting material was whole blood, obtained in connection with sensitization to the hapten diphenylcyclopropenone (DPC). These receptors were collected from a woman aged 25 to 39 with alopecia areata. Some clones in this sample may be carry-over from other donors' samples.

The genes are TRBV7-2 and TRBJ1-1; D is ambiguous. This CDR3 contains 13 residues. Germline assignment: CDR1 SGHTA and CDR2 FQGNSA. Trimming took 1 base from V and 10 from J, leaving 13 bases between them. CDR3 bases: TGTGCCAGCAGCTTAGAAGGAGAGAGTGGAGCTTTCTTT. This codes for CASSLEGESGAFF.

This rearrangement joins TRBV6-1 to TRBJ1-2; D gene uncertain. Trimming pared 4 bases from V and 4 bases from J, leaving 10 bases between. The CDR3 has 13 amino acids. Germline CDR1 is MNHNS and CDR2 is SASEGT. The CDR3 DNA reads as TGTGCCAGCAGTGTGGGATGGGCCTATGGCTACACCTTC. Translating it yields CASSVGWAYGYTF.

The chain combines TRBV6-5 with TRBJ2-2; no clear D. Germline V gene sequence: CDR1 MNHEY, CDR2 SVGAGI. This CDR3 has 14 residues. Deletions cut 0 bases from V and 7 bases from J, with 9 bases between. The CDR3 spells CASSYSGRIGELFF. The CDR3 nucleotides read TGTGCCAGCAGTTACTCCGGACGGATCGGGGAGCTGTTTTTT.

The chain employs TRBV6-1 and TRBJ1-1; 7 bases align to TRBD1. This CDR3 has 16 amino acids. CDR1 is MNHNS, CDR2 SASEGT, per germline. With V trimmed by 4 bases and J by 3 bases, 11 bases remained unmatched. The CDR3 here is CASSGFRGAIDTEAFF. CDR3 DNA: TGTGCCAGCAGTGGGTTCAGGGGGGCCATAGACACTGAAGCTTTCTTT.

Only a few counts were recorded for this clonotype. The rearrangement links TRBV20-1 to TRBJ2-7, with 8 bases fitting TRBD2. Trimming took 7 bases from V and 0 from J; bases not matched to a gene: 20. This CDR3 is 18 amino acids long. CDR1 is DFQATT, CDR2 SNEGSKA, per germline (reference sequence). CDR3: CSVPGFLAGLASSYEQYF. The CDR3 DNA is TGCAGTGTGCCCGGGTTTTTAGCGGGACTCGCTAGCTCCTACGAGCAGTACTTC.

The chain joins TRBV2 to TRBJ1-1; TRBD1 is a possible D gene (5 bases). The V end was cut by 6 bases, the J end by 0 bases, with 17 bases between. The CDR3 has 16 amino acids. CDR1 is SNHLY and CDR2 is FYNNEI in the germline V gene. CDR3 bases: TGTGCCAGCAGCGGGCGGGAGACAGACCTGAACACTGAAGCTTTCTTT. Its protein product is CASSGRETDLNTEAFF.

The chain couples TRBV3-1 to TRBJ1-1; D ambiguous. CDR1 and CDR2 from the germline V gene are LGHDT and YNNKEL (reference sequence). Trimming left V 3 bases short and J 4 bases short, with 6 bases between. The CDR3 runs to 12 residues. CDR3 coding DNA: TGTGCCAGCAGCCAGATGGGCACTGAAGCTTTCTTT. Translated: CASSQMGTEAFF.

This sequence joins TRBV12-5 and TRBJ2-2; D unclear. Trimming stripped 0 bases from V and 7 bases from J, with 15 bases between. This CDR3 has 16 residues. Germline lookup yields CDR1 LGHNT and CDR2 FRNRAP. CDR3 DNA sequence: TGTGCTAGTGGTTTGGTACTTGGCGAGGTAGGCGGGGAGCTGTTTTTT. It is translated as CASGLVLGEVGGELFF.

The rearrangement uses TRBV7-2 and TRBJ1-5; tentative D call: TRBD1 (5 bases). CDR3 length: 14 residues. Germline V CDR1 and CDR2: SGHTA, FQGNSA. The V end lost 5 bases, the J end lost 7 bases, and 15 bases lay between the germline ends. This CDR3 is CASSLLIWGQPQHF. CDR3 sequence (DNA): TGTGCCAGCAGCCTCTTGATATGGGGGCAGCCCCAGCATTTT. Drawing the rest from reference TRBV7-2 and TRBJ1-5, the complete variable domain is GAGVSQSPSNKVTEKGKDVELRCDPISGHTALYWYRQSLGQGLEFLIYFQGNSAPDKSGLPSDRFSAERTGGSVSTLTIQRTQQEDSAVYLCASSLLIWGQPQHFGDGTRLSIL.

This clonotype appeared a few times. The rearrangement joins TRBV5-1 to TRBJ1-3, with D possibly matching TRBD1 (5 bases). The V gene's germline CDR1 is SGHRS and CDR2 YFSETQ. CDR3 size: 15 residues. V lost 3 bases, J lost 0 bases, and 10 bases lay in between. The CDR3 bases are TGCGCCAGCAGCTGGGGACCGACCTCTGGAAACACCATATATTTT. As protein: CASSWGPTSGNTIYF.

The chain uses TRBV20-1 and TRBJ2-3; TRBD2 agrees at 8 bases. J lost 6 bases, V lost 3 bases, and 14 bases had no gene match. The CDR3 length is 16 residues. Looked up from germline, CDR1 is DFQATT and CDR2 is SNEGSKA (reference sequence). Written as DNA, the CDR3 is TGCAGTGCTAGGGACCTTTTGGCGGGGGGCCAGGATACGCAGTATTTT. This sequence encodes CSARDLLAGGQDTQYF.

This clonotype was seen a handful of times. V and J are TRBV7-2 and TRBJ2-7, with a weak D call TRBD2 (6 bases). Trimming took 5 bases from V and 7 from J, leaving 12 bases between them. Looked up from germline, CDR1 is SGHTA and CDR2 is FQGNSA. This CDR3 has 12 residues. CDR3 sequence (DNA): TGTGCCAGCAGCCCACAAGGGAGGGAGCAGTACTTC. Translated: CASSPQGREQYF.

This clonotype was counted between two and nine times. The chain combines TRBV4-2 with TRBJ1-4; 7 bases agree with TRBD1. The CDR3 covers 14 residues. CDR1 LGHNA and CDR2 YNFKEQ come from the germline V gene. J gave up 6 bases and V 1 base, and 2 bases lay outside the gene matches. Here the CDR3 DNA reads TGTGCCAGCAGCCAAGTCGACAGGGATGAAAAACTGTTTTTT. Translated, it gives CASSQVDRDEKLFF.

This clonotype was seen more than once but under ten times. This chain connects TRBV4-3 to TRBJ2-1, with TRBD1 matching over 7 bases. CDR3 length: 15 residues. CDR1 is LGHNA and CDR2 is YSLEER in the germline V gene. The J segment lost 4 bases and the V segment lost 0 bases, leaving 3 bases of the junction unmatched. The CDR3 protein is CASSQDGTDYNEQFF. The CDR3 coding sequence is TGCGCCAGCAGCCAAGATGGGACAGATTACAATGAGCAGTTCTTC.

This clonotype was seen at least ten times. The chain is built from TRBV10-3 and TRBJ1-1; possible D gene TRBD1, 5 bases. The CDR3 sequence is 13 residues long. V lost 6 bases and J 1 base, leaving 9 bases between the germline ends. The germline V gene encodes CDR1 ENHRY and CDR2 SYGVKD. The CDR3 reads CAIRGTANTEAFF. In DNA, the CDR3 is TGTGCCATCAGAGGGACGGCGAACACTGAAGCTTTCTTT.

This clonotype was detected only a few times. This chain joins TRBV9 and TRBJ1-3; no reliable D call. CDR1 and CDR2 (germline): SGDLS, YYNGEE. The V and J ends lost 4 bases and 0 bases respectively, with 14 bases between them. CDR3 length equals 16 residues. The CDR3 here is CASSPRGPSSGNTIYF. The CDR3 DNA follows: TGTGCCAGCAGCCCCCGCGGGCCCTCCTCTGGAAACACCATATATTTT.